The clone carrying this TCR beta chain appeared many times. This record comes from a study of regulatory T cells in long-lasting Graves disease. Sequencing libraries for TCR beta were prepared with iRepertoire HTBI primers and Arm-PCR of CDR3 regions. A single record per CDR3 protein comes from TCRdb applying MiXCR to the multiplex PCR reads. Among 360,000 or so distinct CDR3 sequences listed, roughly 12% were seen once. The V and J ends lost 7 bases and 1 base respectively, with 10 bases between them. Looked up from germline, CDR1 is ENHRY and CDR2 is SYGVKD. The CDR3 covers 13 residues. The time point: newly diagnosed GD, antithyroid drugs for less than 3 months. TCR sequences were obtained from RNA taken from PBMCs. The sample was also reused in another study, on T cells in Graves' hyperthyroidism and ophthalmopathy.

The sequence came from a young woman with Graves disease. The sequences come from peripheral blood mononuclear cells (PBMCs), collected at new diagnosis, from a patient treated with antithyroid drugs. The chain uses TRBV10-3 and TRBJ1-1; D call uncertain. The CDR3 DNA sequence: TGTGCCATCACCGAGAGGGAGAACACTGAAGCTTTCTTT. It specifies CAITERENTEAFF.